Listed below are T cell receptor beta chains from one sample, sequenced in a study of T cells in Graves' hyperthyroidism and ophthalmopathy. TCRdb re-analysed the multiplex PCR reads in MiXCR, keeping a single row per CDR3 protein. The sample includes 280,000 or so distinct CDR3 sequences, less than 30% of them seen just once. Sample: blood. Source of these receptors: a man aged 40-49 years with Graves' hyperthyroidism that later progressed to Graves' ophthalmopathy. Both conserved end residues are part of each CDR3. D genes are given only for firm matches. Size values are once, few and many counts, or a class for expanded clones, and some rows have none.

d_gene	j_gene	v_gene	abundance	CDR3nt	CDR3aa
.	TRBJ2-1	TRBV6-1	many	TGTGCCAGCAGTGAAGAGCACCTCCTCTCCTACAATGAGCAGTTCTTC	CASSEEHLLSYNEQFF
.	TRBJ1-1	TRBV27	many	TGTGCCAGCGGGACTCTCGGGACTGAAGCTTTCTTT	CASGTLGTEAFF
.	TRBJ2-5	TRBV7-9	once	TGTGCCAGCAGCTTAGTGGTTGCAGAGACCCAGTACTTC	CASSLVVAETQYF
TRBD1	TRBJ1-5	TRBV12-3/TRBV12-4	few	TGTGCCAGCTTCAGACAGGGGGCAGGTCAGCCCCAGCATTTT	CASFRQGAGQPQHF
.	TRBJ2-7	TRBV27	.	TGTGCCAGCAGACCGCGGGACACCGGGGAGCTGTACTTC	CASRPRDTGELYF
TRBD2	TRBJ2-5	TRBV28	.	TGTGCCAGCAGTCACAGCGGGAGGGCCTTTGAAGAGACCCAGTACTTC	CASSHSGRAFEETQYF
.	TRBJ1-1	TRBV12-3/TRBV12-4	.	TGTGCCAGCAGTTCCCCTGGGGACGGCCTCGGAGCTTTCTTT	CASSSPGDGLGAFF
TRBD2	TRBJ2-5	TRBV20-1	.	TGCAGTGCCACCCCTAGGACGGGAGGGCAAGAGACCCAGTACTTC	CSATPRTGGQETQYF
TRBD1	TRBJ1-1	TRBV7-9	many	TGTGCCAGCAGCATAAGACAGGGGTTGGGCACTGAAGCTTTCTTT	CASSIRQGLGTEAFF
.	TRBJ2-5	TRBV2	once	TGTGCCAGCAGCCGATTGTTGGGACGCCAAGAGACCCAGTACTTC	CASSRLLGRQETQYF
TRBD1	TRBJ2-5	TRBV24-1	.	TGTGCCACCAGTGAACCCGGGACAGGGGGGTCGGAGACCCAGTACTTC	CATSEPGTGGSETQYF
.	TRBJ1-2	TRBV28	.	TGTGCCAGCAGTTTAAACAGGGATGGCTACACCTTC	CASSLNRDGYTF
.	TRBJ2-7	TRBV18	many	TGTGCCAGCTCACCACTCGCAGGTGCGAGGTACGAGCAGTACTTC	CASSPLAGARYEQYF
.	TRBJ1-6	TRBV27	many	TGTGCCAGCAAACATACCGACTTGGGCTATAATTCACCCCTCCACTTT	CASKHTDLGYNSPLHF
.	TRBJ1-3	TRBV19	many	TGTGCCAGTAGTGGGGAGTCTGGAAACACCATATATTTT	CASSGESGNTIYF
.	TRBJ1-5	TRBV4-2	many	TGTGCCAGCAGCCAAGGGGGATCAGGGAGCAATCAGCCCCAGCATTTT	CASSQGGSGSNQPQHF
.	TRBJ2-2	TRBV28	many	TGTGCCAGCAGTAGTACGCCCGGGGAGCTGTTTTTT	CASSSTPGELFF
.	TRBJ1-5	TRBV27	many	TGTGCCAGCAGTTTTTCCCAGACAAATCAGCCCCAGCATTTT	CASSFSQTNQPQHF
.	TRBJ1-1	TRBV30	many	TGTGCCTGGATTAAGGGGGAATATGCTGAAGCTTTCTTT	CAWIKGEYAEAFF
TRBD2	TRBJ2-7	TRBV20-1	.	TGCAGTGCAGACGCCGGGACTAGATCTACCTACGAGCAGTACTTC	CSADAGTRSTYEQYF
.	TRBJ2-7	TRBV20-1	many	TGCAGTGCTAGATCCGAGAGGGAGTCTTACGAGCAGTACTTC	CSARSERESYEQYF
TRBD1	TRBJ1-1	TRBV5-1	many	TGCGCCAGCAGCTTGGAGGGACAGGGAGTCACTGAAGCTTTCTTT	CASSLEGQGVTEAFF
.	TRBJ1-5	TRBV20-1	many	TGCAGTGCTAGAGACCTGGGACCCCAGCATTTT	CSARDLGPQHF